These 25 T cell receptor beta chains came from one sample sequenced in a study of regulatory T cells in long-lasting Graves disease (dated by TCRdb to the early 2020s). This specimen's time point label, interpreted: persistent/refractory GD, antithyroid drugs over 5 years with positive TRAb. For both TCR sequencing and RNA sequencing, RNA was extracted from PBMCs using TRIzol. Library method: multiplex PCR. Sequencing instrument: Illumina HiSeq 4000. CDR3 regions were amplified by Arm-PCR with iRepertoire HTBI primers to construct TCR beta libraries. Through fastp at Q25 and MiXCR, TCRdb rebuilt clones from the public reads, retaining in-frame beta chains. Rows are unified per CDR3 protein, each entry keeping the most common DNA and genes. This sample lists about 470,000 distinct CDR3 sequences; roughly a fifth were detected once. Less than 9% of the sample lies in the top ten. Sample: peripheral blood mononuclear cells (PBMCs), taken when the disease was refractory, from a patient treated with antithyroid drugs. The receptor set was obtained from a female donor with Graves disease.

CDR3 region: CASSSRTGVNTGELFF. The CDR3 DNA sequence: TGTGCCAGCAGCTCGAGGACAGGGGTGAACACCGGGGAGCTGTTTTTT. The chain links TRBV7-9 to TRBJ2-2; 9 bases are a match to TRBD1. Germline values: CDR1 SEHNR, CDR2 FQNEAQ (reference sequence). J lost 1 base, V lost 4 bases, and 4 bases had no gene match. The CDR3 is made up of 16 amino acids.

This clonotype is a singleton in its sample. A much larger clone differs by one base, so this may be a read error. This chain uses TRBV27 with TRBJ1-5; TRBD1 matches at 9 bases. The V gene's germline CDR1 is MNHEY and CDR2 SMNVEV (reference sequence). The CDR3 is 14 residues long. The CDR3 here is CASSPGQGLQHQHF. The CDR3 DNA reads TGTGCCAGCAGTCCGGGACAGGGTTTGCAGCACCAGCATTTT.

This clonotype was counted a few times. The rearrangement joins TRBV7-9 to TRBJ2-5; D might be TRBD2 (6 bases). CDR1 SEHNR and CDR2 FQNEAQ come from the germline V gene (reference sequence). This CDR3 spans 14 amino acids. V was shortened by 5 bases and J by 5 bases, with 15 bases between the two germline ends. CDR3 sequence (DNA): TGTGCCAGCAGCATCCTTCGGGGGAGGGAGACCCAGTACTTC. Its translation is CASSILRGRETQYF.

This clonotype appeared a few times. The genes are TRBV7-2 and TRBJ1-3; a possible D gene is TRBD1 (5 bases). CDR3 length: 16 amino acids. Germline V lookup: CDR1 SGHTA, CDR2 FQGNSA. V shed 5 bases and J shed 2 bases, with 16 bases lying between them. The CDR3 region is CASSPAFRETGNTIYF. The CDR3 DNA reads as TGTGCCAGCAGCCCAGCCTTCAGGGAAACTGGAAACACCATATATTTT.

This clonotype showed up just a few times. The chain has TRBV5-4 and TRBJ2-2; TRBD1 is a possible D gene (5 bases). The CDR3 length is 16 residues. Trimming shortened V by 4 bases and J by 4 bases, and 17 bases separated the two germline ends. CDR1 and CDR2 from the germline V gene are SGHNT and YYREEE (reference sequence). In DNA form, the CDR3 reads TGTGCCAGCAGCCCCCGCTGGGGCGCGAGCACCGGGGAGCTGTTTTTT. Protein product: CASSPRWGASTGELFF.

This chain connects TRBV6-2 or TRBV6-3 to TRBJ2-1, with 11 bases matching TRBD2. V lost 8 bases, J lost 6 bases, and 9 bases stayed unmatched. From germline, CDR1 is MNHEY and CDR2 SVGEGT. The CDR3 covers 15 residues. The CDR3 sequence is CASVLAGGPGNEQFF. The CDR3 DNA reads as TGTGCCAGCGTCTTAGCGGGAGGGCCAGGCAATGAGCAGTTCTTC.

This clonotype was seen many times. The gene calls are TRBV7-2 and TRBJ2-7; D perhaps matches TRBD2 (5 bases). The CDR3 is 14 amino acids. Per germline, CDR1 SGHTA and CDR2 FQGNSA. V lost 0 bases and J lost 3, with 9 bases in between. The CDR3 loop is CASSLAFGSYEQYF. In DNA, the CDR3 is TGTGCCAGCAGCTTAGCATTTGGGAGCTACGAGCAGTACTTC.

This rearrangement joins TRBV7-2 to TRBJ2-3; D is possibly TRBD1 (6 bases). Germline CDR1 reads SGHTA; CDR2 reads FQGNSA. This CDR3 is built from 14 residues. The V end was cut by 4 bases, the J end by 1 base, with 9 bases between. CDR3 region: CASSSWTGTDTQYF. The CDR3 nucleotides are TGTGCCAGCAGCTCGTGGACAGGCACAGATACGCAGTATTTT. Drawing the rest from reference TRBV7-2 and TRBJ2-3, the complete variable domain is GAGVSQSPSNKVTEKGKDVELRCDPISGHTALYWYRQSLGQGLEFLIYFQGNSAPDKSGLPSDRFSAERTGGSVSTLTIQRTQQEDSAVYLCASSSWTGTDTQYFGPGTRLTVL.

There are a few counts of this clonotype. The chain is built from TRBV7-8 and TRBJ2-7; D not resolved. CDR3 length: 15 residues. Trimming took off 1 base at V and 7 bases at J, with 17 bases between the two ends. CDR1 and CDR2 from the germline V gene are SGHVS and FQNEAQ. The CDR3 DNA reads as TGTGCCAGCAGCTTAGTCAGTGCGGTAACGAGGGAGCAGTACTTC. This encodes CASSLVSAVTREQYF.

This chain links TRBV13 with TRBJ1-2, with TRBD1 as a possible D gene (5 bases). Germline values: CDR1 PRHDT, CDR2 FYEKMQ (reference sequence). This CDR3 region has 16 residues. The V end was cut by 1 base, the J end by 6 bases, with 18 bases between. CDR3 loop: CASSLVTRGVMDGYTF. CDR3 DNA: TGTGCCAGCAGCTTAGTCACCCGGGGCGTTATGGATGGCTACACCTTC.

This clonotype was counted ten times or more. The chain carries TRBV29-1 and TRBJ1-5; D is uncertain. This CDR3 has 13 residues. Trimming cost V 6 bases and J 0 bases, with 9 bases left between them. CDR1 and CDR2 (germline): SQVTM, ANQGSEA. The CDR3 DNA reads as TGCAGCGTAGCCTCCAGTAGCAATCAGCCCCAGCATTTT. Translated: CSVASSSNQPQHF.

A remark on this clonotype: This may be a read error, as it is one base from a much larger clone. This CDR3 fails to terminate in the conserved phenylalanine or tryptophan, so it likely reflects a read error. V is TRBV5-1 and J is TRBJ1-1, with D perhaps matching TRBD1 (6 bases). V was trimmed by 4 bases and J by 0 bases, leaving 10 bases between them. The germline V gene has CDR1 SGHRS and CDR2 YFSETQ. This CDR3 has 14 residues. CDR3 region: CASSPDSMNTEAFL. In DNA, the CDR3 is TGCGCCAGCAGCCCGGACAGCATGAACACTGAAGCTTTCCTT.

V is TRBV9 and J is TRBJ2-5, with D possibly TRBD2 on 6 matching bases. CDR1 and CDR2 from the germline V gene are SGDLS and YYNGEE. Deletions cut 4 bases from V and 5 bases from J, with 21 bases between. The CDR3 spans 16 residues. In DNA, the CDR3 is TGTGCCAGCAGCCCCCGGTCGGGGGTCAACTGGGAGACCCAGTACTTC. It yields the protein CASSPRSGVNWETQYF. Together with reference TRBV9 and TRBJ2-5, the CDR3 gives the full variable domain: DSGVTQTPKHLITATGQRVTLRCSPRSGDLSVYWYQQSLDQGLQFLIQYYNGEERAKGNILERFSAQQFPDLHSELNLSSLELGDSALYFCASSPRSGVNWETQYFGPGTRLLVL.

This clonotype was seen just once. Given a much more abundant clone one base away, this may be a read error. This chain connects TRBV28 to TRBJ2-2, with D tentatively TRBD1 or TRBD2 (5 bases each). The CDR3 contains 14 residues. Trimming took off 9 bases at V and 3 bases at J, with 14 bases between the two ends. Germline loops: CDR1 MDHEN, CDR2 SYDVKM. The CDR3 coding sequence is TGTGCCAGTCTCTCGACAGCGGACACCGGGGAGCTGTTTTTT. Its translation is CASLSTADTGELFF.

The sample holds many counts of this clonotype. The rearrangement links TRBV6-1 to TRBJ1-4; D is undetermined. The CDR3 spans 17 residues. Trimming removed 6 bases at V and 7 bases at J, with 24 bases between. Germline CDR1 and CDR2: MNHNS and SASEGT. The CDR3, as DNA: TGTGCCAGCAGGCAAACCTCAGCCGGGTCCCTAGGTGAAAAACTGTTTTTT. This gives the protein CASRQTSAGSLGEKLFF.

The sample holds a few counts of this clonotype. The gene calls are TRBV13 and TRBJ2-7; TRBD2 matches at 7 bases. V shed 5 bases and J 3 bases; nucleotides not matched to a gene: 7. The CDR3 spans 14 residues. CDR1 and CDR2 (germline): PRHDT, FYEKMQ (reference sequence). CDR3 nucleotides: TGTGCCAGCAGCCCCAGCGGGGCCAACTACGAGCAGTACTTC. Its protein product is CASSPSGANYEQYF.

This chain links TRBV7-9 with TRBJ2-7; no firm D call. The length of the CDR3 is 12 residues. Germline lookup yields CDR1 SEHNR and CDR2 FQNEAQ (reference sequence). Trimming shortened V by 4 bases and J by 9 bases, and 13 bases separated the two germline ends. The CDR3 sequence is CASSSDRPLQYF. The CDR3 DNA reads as TGTGCCAGCAGCTCGGACCGTCCGCTGCAGTACTTC.

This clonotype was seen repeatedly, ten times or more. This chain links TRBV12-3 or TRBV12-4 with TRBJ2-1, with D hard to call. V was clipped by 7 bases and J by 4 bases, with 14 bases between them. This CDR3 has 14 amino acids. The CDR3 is CASTPGSEYNEQFF. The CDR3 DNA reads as TGTGCCAGCACCCCCGGGTCTGAATACAATGAGCAGTTCTTC.

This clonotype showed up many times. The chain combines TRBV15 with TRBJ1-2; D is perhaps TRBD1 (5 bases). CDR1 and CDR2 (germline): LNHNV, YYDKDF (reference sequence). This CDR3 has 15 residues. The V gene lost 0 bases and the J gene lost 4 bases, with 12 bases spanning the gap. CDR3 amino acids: CATSRDPREAYGYTF. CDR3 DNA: TGTGCCACCAGCAGAGATCCCAGGGAGGCCTATGGCTACACCTTC. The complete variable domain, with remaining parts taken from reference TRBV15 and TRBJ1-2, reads DAMVIQNPRYQVTQFGKPVTLSCSQTLNHNVMYWYQQKSSQAPKLLFHYYDKDFNNEADTPDNFQSRRPNTSFCFLDIRSPGLGDTAMYLCATSRDPREAYGYTFGSGTRLTVV.

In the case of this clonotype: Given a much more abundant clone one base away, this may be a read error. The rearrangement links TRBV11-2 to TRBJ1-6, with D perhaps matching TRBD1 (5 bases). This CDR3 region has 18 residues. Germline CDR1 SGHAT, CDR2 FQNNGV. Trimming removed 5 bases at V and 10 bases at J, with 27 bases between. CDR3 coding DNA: TGTGCCAGCAGCCCTGGGGGACCCTCGTTTTTAAATTTATCACCCCTCCACTTT. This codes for CASSPGGPSFLNLSPLHF. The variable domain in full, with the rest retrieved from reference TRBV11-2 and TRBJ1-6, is EAGVAQSPRYKIIEKRQSVAFWCNPISGHATLYWYQQILGQGPKLLIQFQNNGVVDDSQLPKDRFSAERLKGVDSTLKIQPAKLEDSAVYLCASSPGGPSFLNLSPLHFGNGTRLTVT.

CDR3 sequence: CAWSTGLAGGFYEQYF. CDR3 bases: TGTGCCTGGAGTACTGGACTAGCGGGAGGTTTCTACGAGCAGTACTTC. V usage is TRBV30 and J usage is TRBJ2-7, with 14 bases identical to TRBD2. The V gene end was trimmed by 2 bases and the J gene end by 3 bases; junction bases not matched to a gene: 6. This CDR3 has 16 residues. Germline V gene lookup returns CDR1 GTSNPN and CDR2 SVGIG (reference sequence).

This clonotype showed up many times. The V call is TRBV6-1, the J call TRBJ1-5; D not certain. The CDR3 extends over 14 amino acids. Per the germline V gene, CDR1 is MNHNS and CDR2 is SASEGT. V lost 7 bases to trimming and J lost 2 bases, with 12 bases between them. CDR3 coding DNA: TGTGCCAGCATGGAGAGCATCGGCAATCAGCCCCAGCATTTT. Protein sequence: CASMESIGNQPQHF.

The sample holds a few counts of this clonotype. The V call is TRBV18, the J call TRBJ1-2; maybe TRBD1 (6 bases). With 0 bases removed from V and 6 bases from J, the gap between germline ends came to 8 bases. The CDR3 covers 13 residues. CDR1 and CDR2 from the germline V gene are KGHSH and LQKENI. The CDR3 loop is CASSPPYRDGYTF. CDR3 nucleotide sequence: TGTGCCAGCTCACCACCCTACAGGGATGGCTACACCTTC. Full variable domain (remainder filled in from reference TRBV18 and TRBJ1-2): NAGVMQNPRHLVRRRGQEARLRCSPMKGHSHVYWYRQLPEEGLKFMVYLQKENIIDESGMPKERFSAEFPKEGPSILRIQQVVRGDSAAYFCASSPPYRDGYTFGSGTRLTVV.

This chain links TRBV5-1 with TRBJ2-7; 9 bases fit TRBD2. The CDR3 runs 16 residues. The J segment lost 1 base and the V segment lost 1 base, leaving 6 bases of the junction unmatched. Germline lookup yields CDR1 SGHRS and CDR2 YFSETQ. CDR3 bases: TGCGCCAGCAGCTTGATGGCTAGCGGGACTTCCTACGAGCAGTACTTC. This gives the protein CASSLMASGTSYEQYF.

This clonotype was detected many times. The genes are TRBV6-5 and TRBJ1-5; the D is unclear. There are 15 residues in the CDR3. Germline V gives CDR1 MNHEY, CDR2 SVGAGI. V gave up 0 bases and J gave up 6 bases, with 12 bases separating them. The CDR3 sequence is CASSYSVRGAQPQHF. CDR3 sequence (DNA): TGTGCCAGCAGTTACTCAGTACGGGGAGCTCAGCCCCAGCATTTT.